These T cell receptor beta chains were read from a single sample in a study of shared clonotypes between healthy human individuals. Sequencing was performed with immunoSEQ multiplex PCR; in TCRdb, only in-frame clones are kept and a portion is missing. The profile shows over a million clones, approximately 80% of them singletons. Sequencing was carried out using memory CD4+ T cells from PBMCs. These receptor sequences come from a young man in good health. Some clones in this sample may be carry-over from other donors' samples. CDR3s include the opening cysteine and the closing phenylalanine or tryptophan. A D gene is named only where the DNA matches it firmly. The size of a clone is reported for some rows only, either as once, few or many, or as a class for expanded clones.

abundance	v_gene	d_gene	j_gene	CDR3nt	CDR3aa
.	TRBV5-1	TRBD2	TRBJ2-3	TGCGCCAGCAGCCTGCCATCCGGGAGGGCCGAGACAGATACGCAGTATTTT	CASSLPSGRAETDTQYF
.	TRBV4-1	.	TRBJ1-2	TGCGCCAGCAGCCAAGATCGAGACAGATCTAACTATGGCTACACCTTC	CASSQDRDRSNYGYTF
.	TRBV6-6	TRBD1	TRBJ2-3	TGTGCCAGCAGTTGGAGGACAGGAGCTAGCACAGATACGCAGTATTTT	CASSWRTGASTDTQYF
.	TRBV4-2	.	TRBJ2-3	TGTGCCAGCAGCCCAAAAGACGGATACATTACAGATACGCAGTATTTT	CASSPKDGYITDTQYF
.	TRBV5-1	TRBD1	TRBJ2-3	TGCGCCAGCAGCGCCCCACAGGGGATTGCAGATACGCAGTATTTT	CASSAPQGIADTQYF
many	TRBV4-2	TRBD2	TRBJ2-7	TGTGCCAGCAGCCACCAGGGGACTAGCGGGAGCTCCTACGAGCAGTACTTC	CASSHQGTSGSSYEQYF
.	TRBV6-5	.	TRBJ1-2	TGTGCCAGCAGCGACCCGGCAGCTGCTAACTATGGCTACACCTTC	CASSDPAAANYGYTF
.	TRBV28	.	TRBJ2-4	TGTGCCAGCAGTCCAACCCCCCCGGTCACCATTCAGTACTTC	CASSPTPPVTIQYF
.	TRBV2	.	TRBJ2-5	TGTGCCAGCAGTGGAGGGGGGAAGAAGACCCAGTACTTC	CASSGGGKKTQYF
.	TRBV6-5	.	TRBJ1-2	TGTGCCAGCAGTTTCGCAGGAATAAGGCGCTACACCTTC	CASSFAGIRRYTF
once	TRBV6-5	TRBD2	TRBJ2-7	TGTGCCAGCAGTTTAGCGGGGCGAAACACCTACGAGCAGTACTTC	CASSLAGRNTYEQYF
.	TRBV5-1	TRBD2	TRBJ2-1	TGCGCCAGCAGCCGCACTAGCGCGTACAATGAGCAGTTCTTC	CASSRTSAYNEQFF
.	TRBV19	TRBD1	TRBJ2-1	TGTGCCAGTAGTACCCGGGACAGGTATGGCTCCTACAATGAGCAGTTCTTC	CASSTRDRYGSYNEQFF
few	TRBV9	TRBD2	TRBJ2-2	TGTGCCAGCAGCGTAGGGACTAGCGGGGCTGCCGGGGAGCTGTTTTTT	CASSVGTSGAAGELFF
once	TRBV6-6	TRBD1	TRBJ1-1	TGTGCCAGCAGGGGGACAGGGAGCGCTGAAGCTTTCTTT	CASRGTGSAEAFF
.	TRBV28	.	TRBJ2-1	TGTGCCAGCATACAAGGCGGGGCGGCCGCGTACAATGAGCAGTTCTTC	CASIQGGAAAYNEQFF
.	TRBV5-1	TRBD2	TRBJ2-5	TGCGCCAGCAGCCGGGATGGACTAGCGGGGCAAGAGACCCAGTACTTC	CASSRDGLAGQETQYF
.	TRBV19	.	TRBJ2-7	TGTGCCAGTACCCTCGAGGGACGCAAGTACTTC	CASTLEGRKYF
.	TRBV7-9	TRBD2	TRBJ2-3	TGTGCCTCAGCGGGAGAGAATAGCACAGATACGCAGTATTTT	CASAGENSTDTQYF
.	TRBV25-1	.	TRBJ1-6	TGTGCCAGCAGTGTCGGTTCGGGGAGTACACCCCTCCACTTT	CASSVGSGSTPLHF
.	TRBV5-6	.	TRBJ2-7	TGTGCCAGCAGCTTAGTGACAGGCTATTCCTACGAGCAGTACTTC	CASSLVTGYSYEQYF
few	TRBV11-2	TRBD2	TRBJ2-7	TGTGCCAGCAGCCCTGGGGCGGGGGAACCCTACGAGCAGTACTTC	CASSPGAGEPYEQYF
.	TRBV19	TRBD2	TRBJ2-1	TGTGCCAGTAGTATAGGTCTAGCGGGAGGGCCAGAAGAGCAGTTCTTC	CASSIGLAGGPEEQFF
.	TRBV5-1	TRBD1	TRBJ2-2	TGCGCCAGCAGCGGAGCGTCGACAGGGCTGAACACCGGGGAGCTGTTTTTT	CASSGASTGLNTGELFF
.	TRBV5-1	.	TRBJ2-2	TGCGCCAGCAGCGTAGCCGGGACACACACCGGGGAGCTGTTTTTT	CASSVAGTHTGELFF
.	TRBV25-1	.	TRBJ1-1	TGTGCCAGCAGTGAGGTAGGGGAGAACACTGAAGCTTTCTTT	CASSEVGENTEAFF
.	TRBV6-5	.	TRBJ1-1	TGTGCCAGCAGTTCCCTCGCGTTCGGGAACACTGAAGCTTTCTTT	CASSSLAFGNTEAFF
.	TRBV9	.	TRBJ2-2	TGTGCCAGCAGCCCACACCCGGCGTGGGGGAACACCGGGGAGCTGTTTTTT	CASSPHPAWGNTGELFF
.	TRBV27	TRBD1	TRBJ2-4	TGTGCCAGCAGTTTATCGGGACAGAAAAACATTCAGTACTTC	CASSLSGQKNIQYF
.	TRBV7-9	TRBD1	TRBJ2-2	TGTGCCAGCAGCCGACTTCTACAGGGGGCCGGGGAGCTGTTTTTT	CASSRLLQGAGELFF
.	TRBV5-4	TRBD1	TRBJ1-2	TGTGCCAGCAGCAGGCCGGGACAGAACTATGGCTACACCTTC	CASSRPGQNYGYTF
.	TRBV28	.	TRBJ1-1	TGTGCCAGCAGTTGGGCAGGGGACATGAACACTGAAGCTTTCTTT	CASSWAGDMNTEAFF
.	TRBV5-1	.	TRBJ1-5	TGCGCCAGCAGCACGGACGGCAATCAGCCCCAGCATTTT	CASSTDGNQPQHF
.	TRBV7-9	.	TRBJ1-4	TGTGCCAGCAGCTTCGGTGGGTCAGCAAATGAAAAACTGTTTTTT	CASSFGGSANEKLFF
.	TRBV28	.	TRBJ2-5	TGTGCCAGCAGTTCCCAAGACAGCCGGGCCATAGAGACCCAGTACTTC	CASSSQDSRAIETQYF
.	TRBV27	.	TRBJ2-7	TGTGCCAGACGACCTACACCCGGGGCTAGAGGAGACGAGCAGTACTTC	CARRPTPGARGDEQYF
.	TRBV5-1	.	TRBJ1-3	TGCGCCAGCAGACGATCCGTTCAGGGTCCTGGAAACACCATATATTTT	CASRRSVQGPGNTIYF